The present T cell receptor beta chain was sequenced within a study of blood T cell repertoires in COVID-19. In the original workflow: Estimates of nucleated cell counts were drawn from the amplification of reference gene primers. The repertoire was sequenced with immunoSEQ multiplex PCR; TCRdb's copy has only in-frame clones and lacks some. Clone size and the V and J calls come from that table; the DNA yielded D and trimming. The sample has about 240,000 clones, 80% to 90% seen once; the top ten hold 3.6%. Germline CDR1 and CDR2: MNHEY and SMNVEV (reference sequence). V trimming: 3 bases; J trimming: 8 bases; junction bases outside the gene matches: 8. The CDR3 has 14 residues.

Sequenced input: PBMCs or T cells enriched from blood (not recorded which). This receptor was taken from a woman in her forties who had been exposed to COVID-19. The chain employs TRBV27 and TRBJ1-2, with TRBD1 identical over 8 bases. CDR3 coding DNA: TGTGCCAGCAGTTTCGGACAGGGAGGAGGAGGCTACACCTTC. This sequence encodes CASSFGQGGGGYTF.